The rows below give T cell receptor beta chains drawn from one sample of a study of T cell responses to AZD1222 COVID-19 vaccine. Sequenced by immunoSEQ multiplex PCR; TCRdb stores in-frame clones only, minus some. The sample includes roughly 150,000 clones, around 91% of them seen just once. The material was peripheral blood, obtained 28 days after the second AZD1222 dose. The receptor set was obtained from an adult who received the AZD1222 COVID-19 vaccine. The CDR3 runs from the conserved cysteine through the conserved F or W. A D gene is named only where the DNA matches it firmly. Not all rows give a size; the values are once, few, many and, for expanded clones, a class.

clone_size	v_call	j_call	d_call	cdr3_nt	cdr3_aa
NA	TRBV19	TRBJ1-1	NA	TGTGCCAGTAGTACCCTACAGCGACACATGAACACTGAAGCTTTCTTT	CASSTLQRHMNTEAFF
NA	TRBV3-1/TRBV3-2	TRBJ2-1	TRBD2	TGTGCCAGCAGCAAACAGCGGGGGGGGACCTACAATGAGCAGTTCTTC	CASSKQRGGTYNEQFF
NA	TRBV28	TRBJ2-1	TRBD2	TGTGCCAGCAGGACTAGCGGGGGAGACAATGAGCAGTTCTTC	CASRTSGGDNEQFF
NA	TRBV19	TRBJ2-5	NA	TGTGCCACTCGGGGGTACCTCCAAGCCCAGTACTTC	CATRGYLQAQYF
NA	TRBV5-8	TRBJ1-2	NA	TGTGCCAGCAGGCCTGAGGGGGAAGGCTACACCTTC	CASRPEGEGYTF
NA	TRBV19	TRBJ2-7	NA	TGTGCCAGTAGTACCCCCGGGGTCACCTACGAGCAGTACTTC	CASSTPGVTYEQYF
NA	TRBV19	TRBJ1-5	NA	TGTGCCAGTAGTATGGGAGGAAACCGCAATCAGCCCCAGCATTTT	CASSMGGNRNQPQHF
NA	TRBV9	TRBJ1-4	NA	TGTGCCAGCAGCGTAAGGGCACCGGGAGGGGAAAAACTGTTTTTT	CASSVRAPGGEKLFF
few	TRBV4-3	TRBJ1-6	NA	TGCGCCAGCAGCCACGGGACTGTTAATTCACCCCTCCACTTT	CASSHGTVNSPLHF
once	TRBV30	TRBJ2-3	NA	TGTGCCTGGAGTGTTGTAGGACAGAGTTTCACAGATACGCAGTATTTT	CAWSVVGQSFTDTQYF
once	TRBV10-1	TRBJ1-5	NA	TGCGCCAGAAGGGGGATGCGGGAGCCCCAGCATTTT	CARRGMREPQHF
NA	TRBV2	TRBJ2-2	NA	TGTGCCAGCAGTGAAAGCTCCACCGGGGAGCTGTTTTTT	CASSESSTGELFF
NA	TRBV6-2/TRBV6-3	TRBJ1-2	NA	TGTGCCAGCAGTTATAGCCGGACGGATCTCTATGGCTACACCTTC	CASSYSRTDLYGYTF
NA	TRBV28	TRBJ1-1	NA	TGTGCCAGCAGAGTAGGGACGGTGGGGCTGAAAGCTTTCTTT	CASRVGTVGLKAFF